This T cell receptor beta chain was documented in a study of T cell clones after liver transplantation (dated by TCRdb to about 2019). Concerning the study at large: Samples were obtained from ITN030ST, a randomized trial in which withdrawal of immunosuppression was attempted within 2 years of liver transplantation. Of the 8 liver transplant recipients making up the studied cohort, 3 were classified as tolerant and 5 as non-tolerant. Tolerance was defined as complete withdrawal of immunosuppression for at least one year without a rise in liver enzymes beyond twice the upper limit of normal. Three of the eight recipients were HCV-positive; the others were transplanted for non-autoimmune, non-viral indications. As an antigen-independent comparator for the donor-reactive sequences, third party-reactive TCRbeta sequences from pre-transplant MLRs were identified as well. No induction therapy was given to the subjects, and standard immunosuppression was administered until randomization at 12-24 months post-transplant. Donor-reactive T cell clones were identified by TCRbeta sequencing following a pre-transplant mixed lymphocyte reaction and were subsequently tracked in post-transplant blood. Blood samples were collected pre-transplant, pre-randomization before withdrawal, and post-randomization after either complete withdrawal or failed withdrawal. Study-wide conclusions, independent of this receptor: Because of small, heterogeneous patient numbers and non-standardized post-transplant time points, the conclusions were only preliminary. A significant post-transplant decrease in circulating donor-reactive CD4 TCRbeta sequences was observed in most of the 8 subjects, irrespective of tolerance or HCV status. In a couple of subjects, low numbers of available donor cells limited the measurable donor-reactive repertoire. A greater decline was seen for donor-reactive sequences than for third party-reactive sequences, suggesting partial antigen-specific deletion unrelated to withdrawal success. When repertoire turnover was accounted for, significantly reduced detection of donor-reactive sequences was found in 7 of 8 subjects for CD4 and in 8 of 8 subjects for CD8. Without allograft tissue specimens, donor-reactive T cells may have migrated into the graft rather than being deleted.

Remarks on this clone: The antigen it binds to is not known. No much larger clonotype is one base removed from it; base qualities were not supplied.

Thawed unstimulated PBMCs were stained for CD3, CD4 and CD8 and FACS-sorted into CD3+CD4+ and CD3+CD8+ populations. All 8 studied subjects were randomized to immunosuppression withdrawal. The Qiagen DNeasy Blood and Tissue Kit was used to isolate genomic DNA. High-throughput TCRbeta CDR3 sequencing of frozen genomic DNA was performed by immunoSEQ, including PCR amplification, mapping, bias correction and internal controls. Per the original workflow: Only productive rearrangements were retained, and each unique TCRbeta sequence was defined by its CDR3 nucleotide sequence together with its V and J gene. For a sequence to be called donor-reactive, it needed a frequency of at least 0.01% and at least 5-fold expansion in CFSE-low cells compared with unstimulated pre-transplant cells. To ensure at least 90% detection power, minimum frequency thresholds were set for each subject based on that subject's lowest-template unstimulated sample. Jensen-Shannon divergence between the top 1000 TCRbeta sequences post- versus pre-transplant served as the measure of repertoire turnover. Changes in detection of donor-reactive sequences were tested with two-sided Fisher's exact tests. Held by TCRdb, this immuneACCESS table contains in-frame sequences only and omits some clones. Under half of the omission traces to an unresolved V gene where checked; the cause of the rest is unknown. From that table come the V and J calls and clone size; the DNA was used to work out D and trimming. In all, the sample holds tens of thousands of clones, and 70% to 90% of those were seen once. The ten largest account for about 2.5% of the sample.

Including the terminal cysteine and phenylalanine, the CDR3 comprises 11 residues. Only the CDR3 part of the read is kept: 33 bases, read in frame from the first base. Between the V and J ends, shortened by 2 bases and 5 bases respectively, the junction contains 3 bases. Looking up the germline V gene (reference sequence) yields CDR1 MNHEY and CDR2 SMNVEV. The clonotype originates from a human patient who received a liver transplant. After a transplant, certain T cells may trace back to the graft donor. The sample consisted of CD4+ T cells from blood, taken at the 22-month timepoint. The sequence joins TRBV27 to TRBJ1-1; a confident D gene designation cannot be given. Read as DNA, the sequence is TGTGCCAGCAGTTTAAGGACTGAAGCTTTCTTT. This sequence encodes CASSLRTEAFF.